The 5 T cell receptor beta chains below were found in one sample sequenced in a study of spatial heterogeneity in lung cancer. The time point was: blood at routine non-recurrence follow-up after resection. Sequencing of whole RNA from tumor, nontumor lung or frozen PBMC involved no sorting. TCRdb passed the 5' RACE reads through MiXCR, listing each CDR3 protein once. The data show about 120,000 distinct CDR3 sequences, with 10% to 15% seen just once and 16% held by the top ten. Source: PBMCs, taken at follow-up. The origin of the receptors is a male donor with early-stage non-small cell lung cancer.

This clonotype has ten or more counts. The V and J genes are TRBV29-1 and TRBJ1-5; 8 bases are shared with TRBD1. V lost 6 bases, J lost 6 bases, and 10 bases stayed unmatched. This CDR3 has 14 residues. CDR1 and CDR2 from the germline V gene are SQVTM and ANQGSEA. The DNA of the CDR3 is TGCAGCGTCATACCGACAGGGGTGAGTCAGCCCCAGCATTTT. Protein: CSVIPTGVSQPQHF.

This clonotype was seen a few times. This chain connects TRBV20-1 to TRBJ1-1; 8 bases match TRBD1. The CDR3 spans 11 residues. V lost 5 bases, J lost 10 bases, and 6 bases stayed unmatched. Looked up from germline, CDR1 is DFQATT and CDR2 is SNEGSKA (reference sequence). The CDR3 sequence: CSASAGGRAFF. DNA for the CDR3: TGCAGTGCTTCCGCAGGGGGCAGAGCTTTCTTT.

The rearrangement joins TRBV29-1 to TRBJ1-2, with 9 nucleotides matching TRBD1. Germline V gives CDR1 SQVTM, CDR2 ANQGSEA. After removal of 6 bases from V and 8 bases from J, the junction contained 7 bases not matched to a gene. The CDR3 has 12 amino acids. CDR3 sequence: CSVGDREVGYTF. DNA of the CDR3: TGCAGCGTCGGGGACAGGGAGGTCGGCTACACCTTC.

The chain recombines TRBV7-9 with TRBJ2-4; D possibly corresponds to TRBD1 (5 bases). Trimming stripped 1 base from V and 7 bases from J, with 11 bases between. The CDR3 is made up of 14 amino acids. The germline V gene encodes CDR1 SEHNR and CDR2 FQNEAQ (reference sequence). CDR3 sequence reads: CASSLDPKGNIQYF. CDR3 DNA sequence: TGTGCCAGCAGCTTAGATCCGAAGGGGAACATTCAGTACTTC.

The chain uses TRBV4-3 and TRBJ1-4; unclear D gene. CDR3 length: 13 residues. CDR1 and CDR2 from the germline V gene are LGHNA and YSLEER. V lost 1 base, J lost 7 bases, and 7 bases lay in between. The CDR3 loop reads CASSQVWGEKLFF. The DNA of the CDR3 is TGCGCCAGCAGCCAAGTTTGGGGTGAAAAACTGTTTTTT.